Listed here is a single T cell receptor beta chain. The antigen it binds to is not known. Base qualities are not at hand, and no much larger clone is one base apart. This sample was taken from a study of blood T cell repertoires in COVID-19 (dated by TCRdb to 2018 to 2021). A note on the overall study: The collaborator samples originated in the United States, Italy and Spain and spanned the acute and convalescent phases of COVID-19. The prospective study material was composed of cDNA or gDNA derived from T cells, B-cell-depleted T cells, or PBMCs. The dataset comprised deeply sampled blood TCRbeta repertoires from subjects exposed to, actively infected with, or recovered from COVID-19. The repertoires were made available in a free public database intended to serve as a resource for research on the immune response to SARS-CoV-2. The samples were drawn from the first 160 participants of the ongoing ImmuneRACE study and from 950 to 1,500 subjects provided by 6 global collaborators. Nearly every sample came with metadata listing a de-identified subject ID, COVID-19 status, age in years and sex. Where available, HLA class I and class II types were obtained from metadata supplied by the sample provider rather than from assay-based typing. Results the study describes overall, beyond this receptor: Clinical and demographic metadata were provided uncurated, with the amount varying by source and participant.

Each collaborating institution followed its own protocols to collect whole blood in K2EDTA tubes. For TCRbeta analysis, collaborator samples were shipped as frozen whole blood, as isolated PBMCs, or as DNA extracted from either sample type. Measured from the cysteine to the phenylalanine, the CDR3 is 14 residues long. The DNA shown is the 42-base CDR3, in frame from base 1. For CDR1 and CDR2, the germline V gene (reference sequence) lists LNHDA and SQIVND. V has 1 base trimmed and J has 6 bases trimmed; junction bases matching no gene number 4. TCRbeta CDR3 regions were amplified from genomic DNA by means of the immunoSEQ Assay, a bias-controlled multiplex PCR. The published analysis was carried out like this. Within the assay, amplification of reference gene primers was used to estimate how many nucleated cells each sample contained. Sequence reads were collapsed and filtered to measure the absolute abundance of every unique TCRbeta CDR3 rearrangement. For each sample, productive Simpson clonality was calculated as the square root of Simpson's diversity index across productive rearrangements. TCRdb provides this immuneACCESS table in a form limited to in-frame rearrangements. Some clones are lacking; in checked studies, under half of them reflect an unresolved V gene, and why the rest are absent is not known. V and J calls and clone size come straight from that table; D and trimming were deduced from the DNA. The sample table holds approximately 85,000 clones, of which approximately 92% were seen once. The ten largest clonotypes hold 6.3% of the sample.

The material sequenced was peripheral blood. The sequence is built from TRBV19 and TRBJ2-3; TRBD1 matches 7 bases in the middle. The sequence was collected from a woman aged 55-69 years with active COVID-19. The sequenced DNA is TGTGCCAGTAGTATAGCGGGCAGGGGGGATACGCAGTATTTT. It translates to CASSIAGRGDTQYF.